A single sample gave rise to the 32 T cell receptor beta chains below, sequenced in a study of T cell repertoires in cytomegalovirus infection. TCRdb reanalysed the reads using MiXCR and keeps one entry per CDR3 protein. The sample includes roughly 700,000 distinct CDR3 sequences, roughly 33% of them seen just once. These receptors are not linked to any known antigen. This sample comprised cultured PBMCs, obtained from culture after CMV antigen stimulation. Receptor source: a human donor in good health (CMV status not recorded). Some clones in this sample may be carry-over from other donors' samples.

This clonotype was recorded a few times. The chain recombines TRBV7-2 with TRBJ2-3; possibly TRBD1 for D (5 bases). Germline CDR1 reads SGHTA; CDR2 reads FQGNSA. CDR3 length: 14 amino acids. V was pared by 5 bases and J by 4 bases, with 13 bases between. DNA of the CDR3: TGTGCCAGCAGCCCTAGGGGTACAGCAGATACGCAGTATTTT. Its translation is CASSPRGTADTQYF.

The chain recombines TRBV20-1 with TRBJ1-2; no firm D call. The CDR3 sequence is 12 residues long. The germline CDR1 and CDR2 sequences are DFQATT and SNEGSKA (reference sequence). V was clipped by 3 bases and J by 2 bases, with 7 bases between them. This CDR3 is CSASAGNYGYTF. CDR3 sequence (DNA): TGCAGTGCTAGTGCCGGGAACTATGGCTACACCTTC.

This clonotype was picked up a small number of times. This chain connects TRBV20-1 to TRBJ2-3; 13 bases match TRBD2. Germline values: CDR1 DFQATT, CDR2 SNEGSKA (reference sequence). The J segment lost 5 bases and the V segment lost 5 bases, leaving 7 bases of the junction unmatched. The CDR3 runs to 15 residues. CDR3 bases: TGCAGTGCTCCGAGGACTAGCGGGGGTGGAGATACGCAGTATTTT. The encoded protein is CSAPRTSGGGDTQYF.

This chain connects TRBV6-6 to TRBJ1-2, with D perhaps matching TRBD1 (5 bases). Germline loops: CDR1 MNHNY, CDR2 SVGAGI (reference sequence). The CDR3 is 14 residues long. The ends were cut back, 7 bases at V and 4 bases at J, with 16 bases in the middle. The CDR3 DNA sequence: TGTGCCAGCAACCCGACGAGGGACTTCTATGGCTACACCTTC. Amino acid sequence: CASNPTRDFYGYTF.

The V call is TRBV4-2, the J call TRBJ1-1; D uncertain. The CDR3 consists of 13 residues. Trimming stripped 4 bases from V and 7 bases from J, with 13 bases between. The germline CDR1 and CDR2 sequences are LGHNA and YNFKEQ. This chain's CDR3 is CASSPSDTLEAFF. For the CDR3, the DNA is TGTGCCAGCAGCCCCTCCGATACACTTGAAGCTTTCTTT.

CDR3: CASSLRRTGATDTQYF. For the CDR3, the DNA is TGTGCCAGCAGCTTGCGAAGGACAGGGGCCACAGATACGCAGTATTTT. The chain carries TRBV7-9 and TRBJ2-3; 9 nucleotides match TRBD1. J was trimmed by 2 bases and V by 3 bases; bases with no gene match: 6. CDR3 length: 16 residues. Looked up from germline, CDR1 is SEHNR and CDR2 is FQNEAQ (reference sequence). The full variable domain, with the rest looked up from reference TRBV7-9 and TRBJ2-3, is DTGVSQNPRHKITKRGQNVTFRCDPISEHNRLYWYRQTLGQGPEFLTYFQNEAQLEKSRLLSDRFSAERPKGSFSTLEIQRTEQGDSAMYLCASSLRRTGATDTQYFGPGTRLTVL.

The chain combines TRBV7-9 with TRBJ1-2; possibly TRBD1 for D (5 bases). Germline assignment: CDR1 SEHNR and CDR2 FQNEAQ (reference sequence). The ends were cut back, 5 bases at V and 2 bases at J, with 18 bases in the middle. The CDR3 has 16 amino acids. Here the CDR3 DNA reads TGTGCCAGCAGCCCCGGCGGGGGAGTAGTAAACTATGGCTACACCTTC. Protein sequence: CASSPGGGVVNYGYTF.

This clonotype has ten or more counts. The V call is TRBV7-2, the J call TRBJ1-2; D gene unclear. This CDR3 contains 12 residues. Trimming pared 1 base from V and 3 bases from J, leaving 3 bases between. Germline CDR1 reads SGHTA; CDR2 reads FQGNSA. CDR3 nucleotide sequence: TGTGCCAGCAGCTTAGGATACTATGGCTACACCTTC. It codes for CASSLGYYGYTF.

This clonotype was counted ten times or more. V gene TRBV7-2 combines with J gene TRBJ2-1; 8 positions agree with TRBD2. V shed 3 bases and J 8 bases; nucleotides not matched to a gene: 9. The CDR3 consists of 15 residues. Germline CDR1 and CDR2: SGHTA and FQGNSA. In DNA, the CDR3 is TGTGCCAGCAGCTTTTACGGGGGGGCCTTGGATGAGCAGTTCTTC. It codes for CASSFYGGALDEQFF. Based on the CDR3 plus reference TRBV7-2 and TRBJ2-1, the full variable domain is GAGVSQSPSNKVTEKGKDVELRCDPISGHTALYWYRQSLGQGLEFLIYFQGNSAPDKSGLPSDRFSAERTGGSVSTLTIQRTQQEDSAVYLCASSFYGGALDEQFFGPGTRLTVL.

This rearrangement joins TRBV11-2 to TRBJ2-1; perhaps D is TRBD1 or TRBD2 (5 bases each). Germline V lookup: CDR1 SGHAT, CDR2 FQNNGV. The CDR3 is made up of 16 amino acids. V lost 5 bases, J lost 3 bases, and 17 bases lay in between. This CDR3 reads CASSRNGARIYNEQFF. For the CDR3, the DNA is TGTGCCAGCAGCCGTAACGGGGCACGTATCTACAATGAGCAGTTCTTC.

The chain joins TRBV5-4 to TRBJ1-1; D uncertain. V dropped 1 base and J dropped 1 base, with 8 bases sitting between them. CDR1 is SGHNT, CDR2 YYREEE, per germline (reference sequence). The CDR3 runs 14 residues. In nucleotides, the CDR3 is TGTGCCAGCAGCTTGAAGGTCGCGAACACTGAAGCTTTCTTT. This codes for CASSLKVANTEAFF.

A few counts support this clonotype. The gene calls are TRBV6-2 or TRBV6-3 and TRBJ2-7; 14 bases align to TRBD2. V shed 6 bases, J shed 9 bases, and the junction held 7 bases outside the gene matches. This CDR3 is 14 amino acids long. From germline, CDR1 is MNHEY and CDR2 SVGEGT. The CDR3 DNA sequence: TGTGCCAGCAGACCGGGACTAGCGGGAGTGGGGCAGTACTTC. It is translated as CASRPGLAGVGQYF.

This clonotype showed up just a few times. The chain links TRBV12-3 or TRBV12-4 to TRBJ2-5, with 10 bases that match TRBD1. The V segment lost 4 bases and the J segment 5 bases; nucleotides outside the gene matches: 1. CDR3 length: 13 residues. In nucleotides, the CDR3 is TGTGCCAGCAGTTGGGGACAGGGGGAGACCCAGTACTTC. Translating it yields CASSWGQGETQYF.

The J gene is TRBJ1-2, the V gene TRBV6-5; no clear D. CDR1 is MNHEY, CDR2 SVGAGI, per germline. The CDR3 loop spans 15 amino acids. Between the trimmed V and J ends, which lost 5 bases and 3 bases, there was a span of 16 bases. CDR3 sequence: CASSLRTLVDYGYTF. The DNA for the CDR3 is TGTGCCAGCAGTCTCCGGACTCTGGTGGACTATGGCTACACCTTC.

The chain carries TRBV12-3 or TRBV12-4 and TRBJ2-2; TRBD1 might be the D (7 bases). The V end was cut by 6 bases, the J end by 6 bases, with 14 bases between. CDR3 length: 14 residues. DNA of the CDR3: TGTGCCAGCAGGCCAGGGGGGAGCTCCGGGGAGCTGTTTTTT. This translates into CASRPGGSSGELFF.

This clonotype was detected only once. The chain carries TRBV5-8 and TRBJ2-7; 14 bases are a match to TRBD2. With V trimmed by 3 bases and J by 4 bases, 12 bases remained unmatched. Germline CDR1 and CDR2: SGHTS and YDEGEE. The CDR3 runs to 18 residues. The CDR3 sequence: CASSWTSGGSRLLYEQYF. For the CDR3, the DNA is TGTGCCAGCAGCTGGACTAGCGGGGGGTCGCGACTTCTTTACGAGCAGTACTTC.

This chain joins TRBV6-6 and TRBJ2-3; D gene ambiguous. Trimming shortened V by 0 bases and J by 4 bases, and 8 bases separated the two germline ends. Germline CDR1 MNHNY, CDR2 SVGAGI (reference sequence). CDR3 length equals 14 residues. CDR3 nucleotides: TGTGCCAGCAGTTACTCTACTACTTCAGATACGCAGTATTTT. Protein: CASSYSTTSDTQYF.

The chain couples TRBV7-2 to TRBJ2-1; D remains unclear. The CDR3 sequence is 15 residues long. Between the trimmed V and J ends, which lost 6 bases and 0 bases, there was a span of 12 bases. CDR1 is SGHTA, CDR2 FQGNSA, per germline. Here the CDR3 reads CASSPTPSSYNEQFF. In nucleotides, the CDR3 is TGTGCCAGCAGTCCTACACCGAGCTCCTACAATGAGCAGTTCTTC.

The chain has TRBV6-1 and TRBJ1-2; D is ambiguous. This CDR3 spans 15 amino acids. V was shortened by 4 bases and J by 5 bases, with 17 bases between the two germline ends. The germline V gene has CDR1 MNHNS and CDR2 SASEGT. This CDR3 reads CASSGRRLLGYGYTF. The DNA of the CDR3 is TGTGCCAGCAGTGGAAGGAGGCTTCTCGGGTATGGCTACACCTTC.

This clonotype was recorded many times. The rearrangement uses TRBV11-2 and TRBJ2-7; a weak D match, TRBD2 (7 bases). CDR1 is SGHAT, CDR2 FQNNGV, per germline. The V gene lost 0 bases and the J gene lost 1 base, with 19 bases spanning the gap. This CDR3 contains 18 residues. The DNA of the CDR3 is TGTGCCAGCAGCTTAGAAATGGAGGGGGGAGCGGGATCCTACGAGCAGTACTTC. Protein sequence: CASSLEMEGGAGSYEQYF. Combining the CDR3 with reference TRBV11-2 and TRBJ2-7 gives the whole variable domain EAGVAQSPRYKIIEKRQSVAFWCNPISGHATLYWYQQILGQGPKLLIQFQNNGVVDDSQLPKDRFSAERLKGVDSTLKIQPAKLEDSAVYLCASSLEMEGGAGSYEQYFGPGTRLTVT.

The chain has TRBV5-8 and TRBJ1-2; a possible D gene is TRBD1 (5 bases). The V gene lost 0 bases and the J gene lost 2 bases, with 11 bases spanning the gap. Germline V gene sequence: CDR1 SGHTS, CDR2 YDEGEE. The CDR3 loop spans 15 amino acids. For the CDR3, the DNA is TGTGCCAGCAGCTTGGGAGGGGATGGGAACTATGGCTACACCTTC. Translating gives CASSLGGDGNYGYTF.

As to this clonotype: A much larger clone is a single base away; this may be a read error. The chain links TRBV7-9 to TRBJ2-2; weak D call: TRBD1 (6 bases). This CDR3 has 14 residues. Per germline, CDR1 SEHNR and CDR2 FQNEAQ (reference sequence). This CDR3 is CASNPMWDTGELLF. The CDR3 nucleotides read TGTGCCAGCAACCCAATGTGGGACACCGGGGAGCTGCTTTTT. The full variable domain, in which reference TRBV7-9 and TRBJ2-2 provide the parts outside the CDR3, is DTGVSQNPRHKITKRGQNVTFRCDPISEHNRLYWYRQTLGQGPEFLTYFQNEAQLEKSRLLSDRFSAERPKGSFSTLEIQRTEQGDSAMYLCASNPMWDTGELLFGEGSRLTVL.

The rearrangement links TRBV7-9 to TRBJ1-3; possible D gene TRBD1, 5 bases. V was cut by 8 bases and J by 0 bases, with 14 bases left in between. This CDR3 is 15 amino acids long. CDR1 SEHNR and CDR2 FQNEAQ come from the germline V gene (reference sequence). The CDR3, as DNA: TGTGCCAGCGGGGACGGAATAGTCTCTGGAAACACCATATATTTT. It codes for CASGDGIVSGNTIYF.

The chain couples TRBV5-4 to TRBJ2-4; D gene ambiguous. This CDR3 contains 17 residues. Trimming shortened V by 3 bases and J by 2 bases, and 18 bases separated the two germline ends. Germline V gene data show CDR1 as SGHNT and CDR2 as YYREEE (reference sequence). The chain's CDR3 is CASSSGRGIRSKNIQYF. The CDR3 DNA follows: TGTGCCAGCAGCTCAGGCCGCGGAATTCGGTCCAAAAACATTCAGTACTTC.

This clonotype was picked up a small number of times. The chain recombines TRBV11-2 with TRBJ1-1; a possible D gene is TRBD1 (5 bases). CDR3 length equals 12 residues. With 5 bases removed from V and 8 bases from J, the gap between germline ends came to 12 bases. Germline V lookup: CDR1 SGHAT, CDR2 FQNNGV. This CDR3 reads CASSRDLREAFF. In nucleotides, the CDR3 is TGTGCCAGCAGCCGGGACCTTCGGGAAGCTTTCTTT.

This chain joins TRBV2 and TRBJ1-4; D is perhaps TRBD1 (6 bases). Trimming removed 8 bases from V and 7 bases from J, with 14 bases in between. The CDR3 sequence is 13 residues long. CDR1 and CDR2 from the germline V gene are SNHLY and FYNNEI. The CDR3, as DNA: TGTGCCAGCCACAGGGAAAAGGGTGAAAAACTGTTTTTT. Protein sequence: CASHREKGEKLFF.

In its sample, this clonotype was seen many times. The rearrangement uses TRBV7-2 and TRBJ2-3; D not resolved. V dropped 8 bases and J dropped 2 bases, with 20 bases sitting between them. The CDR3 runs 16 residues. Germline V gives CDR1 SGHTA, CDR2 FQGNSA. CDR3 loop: CASSHRRLSPTDTQYF. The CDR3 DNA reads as TGTGCCAGCTCCCATCGGCGTTTGTCCCCCACAGATACGCAGTATTTT.

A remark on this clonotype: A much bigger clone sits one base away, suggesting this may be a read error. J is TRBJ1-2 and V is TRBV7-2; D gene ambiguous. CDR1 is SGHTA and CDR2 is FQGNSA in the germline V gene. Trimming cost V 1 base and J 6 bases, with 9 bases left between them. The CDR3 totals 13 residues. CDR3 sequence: CASSLVWQNGYTF. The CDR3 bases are TGTGCCAGCAGCTTAGTGTGGCAGAATGGCTACACCTTC.

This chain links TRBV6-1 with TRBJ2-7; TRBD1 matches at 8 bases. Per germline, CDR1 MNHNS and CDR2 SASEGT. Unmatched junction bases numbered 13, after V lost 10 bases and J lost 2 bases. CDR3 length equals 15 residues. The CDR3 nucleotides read TGTGCCACCGGACAGGGCCCATCCACGGCCTACGAGCAGTACTTC. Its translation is CATGQGPSTAYEQYF.

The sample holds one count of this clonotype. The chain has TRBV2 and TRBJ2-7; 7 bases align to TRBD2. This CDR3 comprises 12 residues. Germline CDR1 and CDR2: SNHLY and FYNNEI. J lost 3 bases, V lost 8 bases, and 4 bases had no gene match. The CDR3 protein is CASGGDFYEQYF. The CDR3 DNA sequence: TGTGCCAGCGGGGGGGATTTCTACGAGCAGTACTTC.

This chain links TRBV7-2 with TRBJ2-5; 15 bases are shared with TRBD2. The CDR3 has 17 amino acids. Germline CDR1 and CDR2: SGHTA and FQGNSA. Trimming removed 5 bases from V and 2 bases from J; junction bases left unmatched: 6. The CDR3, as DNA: TGTGCCAGCAGCCACGAGGGACTAGCGGGGGGACAAGAGACCCAGTACTTC. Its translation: CASSHEGLAGGQETQYF. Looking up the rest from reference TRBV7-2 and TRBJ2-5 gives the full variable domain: GAGVSQSPSNKVTEKGKDVELRCDPISGHTALYWYRQSLGQGLEFLIYFQGNSAPDKSGLPSDRFSAERTGGSVSTLTIQRTQQEDSAVYLCASSHEGLAGGQETQYFGPGTRLLVL.

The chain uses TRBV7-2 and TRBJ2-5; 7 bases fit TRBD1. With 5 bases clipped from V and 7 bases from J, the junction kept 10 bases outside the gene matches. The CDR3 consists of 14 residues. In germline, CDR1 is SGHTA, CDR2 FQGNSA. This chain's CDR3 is CASSDAQGVGTQYF. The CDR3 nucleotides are TGTGCCAGCAGCGACGCCCAGGGGGTTGGGACCCAGTACTTC.